Listed here are 27 T cell receptor beta chains from one sample, sequenced in a study of blood T cell repertoires in COVID-19. Clones were sequenced by immunoSEQ multiplex PCR, and TCRdb holds only the in-frame ones, with some missing. The table has about 240,000 clones, around four fifths seen once; the top ten hold about 4%. Sequenced input: peripheral blood. The source of these receptors is a man aged 50 to 59 with acute or convalescent COVID-19.

The chain combines TRBV3-1 (or the pseudogene TRBV3-2) with TRBJ1-6; D is perhaps TRBD1 (5 bases). The ends were cut back, 1 base at V and 5 bases at J, with 9 bases in the middle. Germline-derived CDR1 and CDR2 are LGHDT and YNNKEL (reference sequence). The CDR3 runs to 15 residues. This CDR3 reads CASSQAQGNNSPLHF. DNA for the CDR3: TGTGCCAGCAGCCAAGCCCAGGGAAATAATTCACCCCTCCACTTT.

This clone appeared once. The chain combines TRBV9 with TRBJ2-2; the match to TRBD1 covers 8 bases. Germline V lookup: CDR1 SGDLS, CDR2 YYNGEE. J was trimmed by 5 bases and V by 5 bases; bases with no gene match: 8. This CDR3 contains 15 residues. The CDR3 region is CASSPGQGGTGELFF. The CDR3 nucleotides are TGTGCCAGCAGTCCCGGACAGGGAGGTACCGGGGAGCTGTTTTTT.

The genes are TRBV21-1 and TRBJ2-7; TRBD2 is the table's D call, not checked against the DNA. TRBV21-1 is a pseudogene. The CDR3 spans 13 residues. In DNA form, the CDR3 reads TGTGCCAGCAGCAAAGCGCTGCGCTACGAGCAGTACTTC. Protein sequence: CASSKALRYEQYF.

The rearrangement uses TRBV2 and TRBJ1-1; the D gene is possibly TRBD1 (6 bases). CDR1 and CDR2 from the germline V gene are SNHLY and FYNNEI. The V end lost 5 bases, the J end lost 3 bases, and 13 bases lay between the germline ends. The CDR3 runs to 14 residues. This CDR3 is CASSTMDSYTEAFF. CDR3 nucleotide sequence: TGTGCCAGCAGTACTATGGACAGCTACACTGAAGCTTTCTTT.

The V and J genes are TRBV5-1 and TRBJ1-3, with a tentative D call TRBD1 (5 bases). The CDR3 loop spans 14 amino acids. Per germline, CDR1 SGHRS and CDR2 YFSETQ. V was trimmed by 5 bases and J by 0 bases, leaving 9 bases between them. The chain's CDR3 is CASSTGDSGNTIYF. In DNA form, the CDR3 reads TGCGCCAGCAGTACAGGCGACTCTGGAAACACCATATATTTT.

The V call is TRBV10-1, the J call TRBJ2-1, with 11 bases that match TRBD2. Germline V gives CDR1 WNHNN, CDR2 SYGVQD (reference sequence). There are 15 residues in the CDR3. With 2 bases clipped from V and 8 bases from J, the junction kept 5 bases outside the gene matches. The CDR3 nucleotides read TGCGCCAGCAGTGAGGGACTAGCGGGTTCCGATGAGCAGTTCTTC. It is translated as CASSEGLAGSDEQFF.

The chain couples TRBV20-1 to TRBJ1-2; D gene unclear. Trimming shortened V by 3 bases and J by 6 bases, and 8 bases separated the two germline ends. Germline loops: CDR1 DFQATT, CDR2 SNEGSKA (reference sequence). This CDR3 region has 11 residues. The CDR3: CSASWRDGYTF. The CDR3 nucleotides read TGCAGTGCTAGTTGGAGGGATGGCTACACCTTC.

The chain recombines TRBV9 with TRBJ2-4; 7 bases match TRBD1. Trimming removed 4 bases from V and 6 bases from J; junction bases left unmatched: 16. This CDR3 comprises 17 residues. Germline V lookup: CDR1 SGDLS, CDR2 YYNGEE. CDR3 coding DNA: TGTGCCAGCAGCTCAGGTGGGACAGCCGTAGGGTCAAACATTCAGTACTTC. This encodes CASSSGGTAVGSNIQYF.

V is TRBV19 and J is TRBJ1-5; TRBD1 might be the D (5 bases). Germline CDR1 and CDR2: LNHDA and SQIVND (reference sequence). The CDR3 sequence is 16 residues long. V lost 3 bases and J 6 bases, leaving 18 bases between the germline ends. The CDR3 reads CASSMRTTWGGQPQHF. The CDR3 region has the DNA TGTGCCAGTAGTATGCGGACAACCTGGGGAGGTCAGCCCCAGCATTTT. Based on the CDR3 plus reference TRBV19 and TRBJ1-5, the full variable domain is DGGITQSPKYLFRKEGQNVTLSCEQNLNHDAMYWYRQDPGQGLRLIYYSQIVNDFQKGDIAEGYSVSREKKESFPLTVTSAQKNPTAFYLCASSMRTTWGGQPQHFGDGTRLSIL.

The rearrangement links TRBV29-1 to TRBJ2-1, with 13 positions matching TRBD2. After removal of 4 bases from V and 13 bases from J, the junction contained 4 bases not matched to a gene. Per germline, CDR1 SQVTM and CDR2 ANQGSEA. The CDR3 contains 12 residues. The CDR3 region is CSVVTSGGVQFF. The CDR3 nucleotides read TGCAGCGTTGTAACTAGCGGGGGGGTACAGTTCTTC.

This rearrangement joins TRBV10-2 to TRBJ1-2; 12 bases match TRBD1. J gave up 8 bases and V 9 bases, and 4 bases lay outside the gene matches. The CDR3 length is 12 residues. Germline lookup yields CDR1 WSHSY and CDR2 SAAADI. The CDR3 DNA reads TGCGCCAGTGGGACAGGGGGCTTGGGCTACACCTTC. Amino acids: CASGTGGLGYTF.

This clone showed up just once. CDR3: CASSIKGPAGELFF. The CDR3, as DNA: TGTGCCAGTAGTATAAAGGGGCCCGCCGGGGAGCTGTTTTTT. The J gene is TRBJ2-2, the V gene TRBV19, with a possible D match to TRBD1 (5 bases). V shed 2 bases and J shed 6 bases, with 10 bases lying between them. The CDR3 totals 14 residues. The germline CDR1 and CDR2 sequences are LNHDA and SQIVND (reference sequence).

This clone was recorded a few times. The genes are TRBV19 and TRBJ2-6, with 7 positions matching TRBD1. V shed 4 bases and J 2 bases; nucleotides not matched to a gene: 5. This CDR3 region has 16 residues. Germline loops: CDR1 LNHDA, CDR2 SQIVND (reference sequence). This CDR3 reads CASSTNRGPGANVLTF. In nucleotides, the CDR3 is TGTGCCAGTAGTACCAACAGGGGCCCTGGGGCCAACGTCCTGACTTTC.

Regarding this clone: The same CDR3 can be traced to other DNA sequences in this sample. This sequence joins TRBV18 and TRBJ1-5; TRBD1 might be the D (6 bases). From germline, CDR1 is KGHSH and CDR2 LQKENI. This CDR3 region has 15 residues. The V and J ends lost 6 bases and 2 bases respectively, with 14 bases between them. In DNA, the CDR3 is TGTGCCAGCTCCCCGGGGGGGGCTGGCAATCAGCCCCAGCATTTT. Translation: CASSPGGAGNQPQHF.

This clone was counted a few times. This chain uses TRBV12-3 or TRBV12-4 with TRBJ1-1; unclear D gene. Trimming stripped 6 bases from V and 8 bases from J, with 7 bases between. The CDR3 spans 10 residues. Here the CDR3 reads CASSSREAFF. CDR3 in DNA: TGTGCCAGCAGCTCCAGGGAAGCTTTCTTT.

The chain joins TRBV19 to TRBJ1-1; no clear D. The CDR3 loop spans 16 amino acids. Between the trimmed V and J ends, which lost 9 bases and 0 bases, there was a span of 20 bases. The germline CDR1 and CDR2 sequences are LNHDA and SQIVND (reference sequence). DNA for the CDR3: TGTGCCAGATCCGGGAGGACGAGCTTCATGAACACTGAAGCTTTCTTT. Translated, it gives CARSGRTSFMNTEAFF.

There are a few counts of this clone. The chain joins TRBV6-1 to TRBJ2-1; 9 nucleotides agree with TRBD2. Germline CDR1 is MNHNS and CDR2 is SASEGT. This CDR3 contains 16 residues. The junction had 10 bases not matched to a gene; V was cut back by 1 base and J by 9 bases. CDR3 amino acids: CASSEDSGSGSLEQFF. In DNA, the CDR3 is TGTGCCAGCAGTGAAGATTCGGGTAGCGGGAGCCTTGAGCAGTTCTTC.

The chain joins TRBV20-1 to TRBJ1-6; the D gene is possibly TRBD1 (6 bases). The CDR3 extends over 13 amino acids. CDR1 is DFQATT, CDR2 SNEGSKA, per germline (reference sequence). Trimming shortened V by 3 bases and J by 9 bases, and 12 bases separated the two germline ends. Here the CDR3 reads CSASQGIGSPLHF. CDR3 in DNA: TGCAGTGCTAGTCAGGGGATCGGTTCACCCCTCCACTTT.

The chain uses TRBV19 and TRBJ2-5; 7 bases are a match to TRBD1. J was trimmed by 5 bases and V by 4 bases; bases with no gene match: 13. Germline V gene lookup returns CDR1 LNHDA and CDR2 SQIVND (reference sequence). The CDR3 extends over 16 amino acids. This CDR3 reads CASSTSRGRRGETQYF. The CDR3 nucleotides read TGTGCCAGTAGTACGTCTAGGGGGCGACGGGGTGAGACCCAGTACTTC.

V usage is TRBV25-1 and J usage is TRBJ2-7; D is perhaps TRBD1 (5 bases). CDR3 length: 16 amino acids. Trimming removed 3 bases at V and 3 bases at J, with 18 bases between. Germline V gene sequence: CDR1 MGHDK, CDR2 SYGVNS. CDR3 region: CASSDPSAAGYYEQYF. CDR3 nucleotide sequence: TGTGCCAGCAGTGATCCGTCCGCGGCAGGGTACTACGAGCAGTACTTC.

This chain uses TRBV7-8 with TRBJ2-6, with 8 nucleotides matching TRBD1. V gave up 1 base and J gave up 2 bases; unmatched junction bases: 7. The CDR3 has 18 residues. Germline loops: CDR1 SGHVS, CDR2 FQNEAQ. The CDR3 loop is CASSLGQGARPGANVLTF. The CDR3 coding sequence is TGTGCCAGCAGCTTAGGGCAGGGGGCGCGCCCTGGGGCCAACGTCCTGACTTTC.

The V call is TRBV25-1, the J call TRBJ2-7, with TRBD1 identical over 10 bases. CDR1 is MGHDK and CDR2 is SYGVNS in the germline V gene. The V gene end was trimmed by 6 bases and the J gene end by 3 bases; junction bases not matched to a gene: 8. There are 15 residues in the CDR3. This CDR3 reads CASSVRTGGNYEQYF. The DNA for the CDR3 is TGTGCCAGCAGCGTAAGGACAGGGGGGAACTACGAGCAGTACTTC.

This chain links TRBV6-4 with TRBJ1-1; TRBD1 matches at 8 bases. This CDR3 region has 14 residues. The V and J ends lost 6 bases and 10 bases, in that order; junction bases with no gene match: 13. CDR1 MRHNA and CDR2 SNTAGT come from the germline V gene. As DNA, the CDR3 is TGTGCCAGCAGACCAGGACAGGGAAATGGGGGAGCTTTCTTT. The encoded protein is CASRPGQGNGGAFF.

A single count supports this clone. This chain uses TRBV11-2 with TRBJ2-5; 9 nucleotides align to TRBD2. Trimming at V came to 8 bases and at J to 3 bases, leaving 10 bases not matched to a gene. The CDR3 covers 15 residues. The germline gives CDR1 SGHAT, CDR2 FQNNGV. The CDR3 spells CASPGLAGSEETQYF. The CDR3 DNA sequence: TGTGCCAGCCCGGGGCTAGCGGGATCAGAAGAGACCCAGTACTTC.

This clone has only one observation. The rearrangement joins TRBV5-8 to TRBJ2-3; TRBD2 might be the D (6 bases). Trimming took off 5 bases at V and 1 base at J, with 11 bases between the two ends. Germline values: CDR1 SGHTS, CDR2 YDEGEE. The CDR3 length is 14 residues. DNA for the CDR3: TGTGCCAGCAGAGGGGACTTCGGCACAGATACGCAGTATTTT. The encoded protein is CASRGDFGTDTQYF.

A few counts support this clone. The rearrangement uses TRBV27 and TRBJ2-3, with D possibly TRBD1 on 5 matching bases. The CDR3 is made up of 12 amino acids. V lost 6 bases to trimming and J lost 6 bases, with 10 bases between them. CDR1 is MNHEY and CDR2 is SMNVEV in the germline V gene (reference sequence). Written as DNA, the CDR3 is TGTGCCAGCAGCATAACAGGTGATACGCAGTATTTT. It specifies CASSITGDTQYF.

This chain connects TRBV9 to TRBJ2-7; 8 bases agree with TRBD1. This CDR3 has 15 residues. The V gene end was trimmed by 0 bases and the J gene end by 2 bases; junction bases not matched to a gene: 4. The germline V gene has CDR1 SGDLS and CDR2 YYNGEE. This chain's CDR3 is CASSVGTGRPYEQYF. DNA of the CDR3: TGTGCCAGCAGCGTAGGGACAGGGCGTCCCTACGAGCAGTACTTC.